These T cell receptor beta chains were read from a single sample in a study of long-term antiretroviral therapy in people with HIV. Repertoires were generated with immunoSEQ multiplex PCR, while TCRdb's copy carries only in-frame clones and drops some. The table includes some 2,500 clones, approximately 85% detected once. The sequencing used unsorted PBMCs, collected 0.4 years before starting antiretroviral therapy. These receptors all stem from a woman in her thirties or forties with HIV. Each CDR3 is given with its conserved first and last residue. Each record gives: V gene, D gene, J gene, clone size, CDR3 protein, CDR3 DNA. A D gene is named only where the DNA matches it firmly. Size tells how often a clone was seen (once, few, many) or the class of an expanded clone, and some rows leave it out.

V: TRBV7-2
D: TRBD1
J: TRBJ2-1
size: NA
CDR3: CASSLGQGNYNEQFF
DNA: TGTGCCAGCAGCTTAGGACAGGGGAACTACAATGAGCAGTTCTTC

V: TRBV2
D: TRBD2
J: TRBJ2-7
size: NA
CDR3: CASTSDSYEQYF
DNA: TGTGCCAGTACTAGCGACTCCTACGAGCAGTACTTC

V: TRBV27
D: NA
J: TRBJ2-7
size: NA
CDR3: CASRRTELAYEQYF
DNA: TGTGCCAGCAGGAGGACAGAGCTAGCCTACGAGCAGTACTTC

V: TRBV27
D: TRBD1
J: TRBJ2-2
size: NA
CDR3: CASSLQDRIELFF
DNA: TGTGCCAGCAGTTTACAGGACAGGATTGAGCTGTTTTTT

V: TRBV19
D: NA
J: TRBJ2-5
size: NA
CDR3: CASSIQETQYF
DNA: TGTGCCAGTAGTATCCAAGAGACCCAGTACTTC

V: TRBV7-9
D: NA
J: TRBJ2-7
size: NA
CDR3: CASSLVSAEYGQYF
DNA: TGTGCCAGCAGCTTAGTCTCAGCGGAGTACGGGCAGTACTTC

V: TRBV4-1
D: TRBD1
J: TRBJ2-5
size: NA
CDR3: CASSQDWRTGEETQYF
DNA: TGCGCCAGCAGCCAAGATTGGAGGACAGGGGAGGAGACCCAGTACTTC

V: TRBV5-6
D: NA
J: TRBJ1-2
size: NA
CDR3: CASSSRYGYTF
DNA: TGTGCCAGCAGCTCCAGATATGGCTACACCTTC

V: TRBV2
D: TRBD1
J: TRBJ1-5
size: NA
CDR3: CARGTGGDSNQPQHF
DNA: TGTGCCAGAGGGACAGGGGGAGATAGCAATCAGCCCCAGCATTTT

V: TRBV7-8
D: NA
J: TRBJ2-7
size: NA
CDR3: CASSSGLHGYEQYF
DNA: TGTGCCAGCAGCTCGGGACTCCACGGTTACGAGCAGTACTTC

V: TRBV19
D: NA
J: TRBJ1-3
size: NA
CDR3: CASSESQVAGNTIYF
DNA: TGTGCCAGTAGTGAATCCCAAGTTGCAGGAAACACCATATATTTT

V: TRBV18
D: NA
J: TRBJ2-1
size: NA
CDR3: CASSPVSGIPNNEQFF
DNA: TGTGCCAGCTCACCCGTTAGCGGAATCCCAAACAATGAGCAGTTCTTC

V: TRBV11-2
D: NA
J: TRBJ1-4
size: NA
CDR3: CASSLGRGNEKLFF
DNA: TGTGCCAGCAGCTTGGGACGGGGGAATGAAAAACTGTTTTTT

V: TRBV19
D: TRBD1
J: TRBJ1-5
size: NA
CDR3: CASSMMLTGGQYSNQPQHF
DNA: TGTGCCAGTAGTATGATGTTGACAGGGGGCCAATATAGCAATCAGCCCCAGCATTTT

V: TRBV5-5
D: NA
J: TRBJ2-7
size: NA
CDR3: CASSFNTGSSYEQYF
DNA: TGTGCCAGCAGCTTTAACACGGGGAGCTCCTACGAGCAGTACTTC

V: TRBV7-6
D: NA
J: TRBJ2-7
size: few
CDR3: CASSFGPLGSLDYEQYF
DNA: TGTGCCAGCAGCTTTGGCCCCTTAGGCAGCCTAGACTACGAGCAGTACTTC

V: TRBV7-9
D: NA
J: TRBJ2-3
size: few
CDR3: CASSLVQGLTDTQYF
DNA: TGTGCCAGCAGCTTAGTCCAGGGCCTCACAGATACGCAGTATTTT

V: TRBV28
D: TRBD1
J: TRBJ2-7
size: NA
CDR3: CASSPLDGQGRNEQYF
DNA: TGTGCCAGCAGTCCCTTGGATGGACAGGGGAGGAACGAGCAGTACTTC

V: TRBV6-5
D: NA
J: TRBJ2-1
size: NA
CDR3: CASSYSRAGEQFF
DNA: TGTGCCAGCAGTTACTCCAGGGCCGGTGAGCAGTTCTTC

V: TRBV7-9
D: TRBD2
J: TRBJ2-7
size: NA
CDR3: CASSLAASGRFSYEQYF
DNA: TGTGCCAGCAGCTTAGCGGCTAGCGGGAGGTTCTCCTACGAGCAGTACTTC

V: TRBV6-6
D: NA
J: TRBJ2-7
size: NA
CDR3: CASRNRAPYYEQYF
DNA: TGTGCCAGCAGAAACAGGGCACCTTACTACGAGCAGTACTTC

V: TRBV6-5
D: NA
J: TRBJ1-2
size: once
CDR3: CASSLTGLEGYTF
DNA: TGTGCCAGCAGCCTCACAGGGTTGGAAGGCTACACCTTC

V: TRBV6-1
D: NA
J: TRBJ2-1
size: NA
CDR3: CASSEDRGRHYNEQFF
DNA: TGTGCCAGCAGTGAAGATAGGGGGAGACATTACAATGAGCAGTTCTTC

V: TRBV19
D: TRBD1
J: TRBJ2-5
size: NA
CDR3: CARVKGRGLRETQYF
DNA: TGTGCCAGAGTTAAAGGCAGGGGGCTTCGAGAGACCCAGTACTTC

V: TRBV10-3
D: TRBD2
J: TRBJ2-1
size: NA
CDR3: CAIGTSGLDEQFF
DNA: TGTGCCATAGGGACTAGCGGGTTAGATGAGCAGTTCTTC

V: TRBV13
D: NA
J: TRBJ2-2
size: NA
CDR3: CASRRSAGNTGELFF
DNA: TGTGCCAGCAGACGTAGCGCGGGGAACACCGGGGAGCTGTTTTTT

V: TRBV30
D: NA
J: TRBJ1-3
size: NA
CDR3: CAWSREGGNTIYF
DNA: TGTGCCTGGAGTAGGGAGGGCGGAAACACCATATATTTT

V: TRBV19
D: NA
J: TRBJ2-1
size: once
CDR3: CASSTLQAVEQFF
DNA: TGTGCCAGTAGTACTCTTCAGGCGGTTGAGCAGTTCTTC

V: TRBV14
D: NA
J: TRBJ2-6
size: NA
CDR3: CASSQGGGYSGANVLTF
DNA: TGTGCCAGCAGCCAGGGGGGAGGCTACTCTGGGGCCAACGTCCTGACTTTC

V: TRBV28
D: NA
J: TRBJ1-1
size: NA
CDR3: CASSLSVTEAFF
DNA: TGTGCCAGCAGTTTATCGGTCACTGAAGCTTTCTTT

V: TRBV18
D: NA
J: TRBJ1-4
size: NA
CDR3: CASSPLRTNEKLFF
DNA: TGTGCCAGCTCACCACTTAGGACAAATGAAAAACTGTTTTTT

V: TRBV7-8
D: NA
J: TRBJ2-1
size: NA
CDR3: CASSLRSGLGYNEQFF
DNA: TGTGCCAGCAGCTTAAGGTCCGGGTTAGGCTACAATGAGCAGTTCTTC

V: TRBV20-1
D: NA
J: TRBJ2-5
size: NA
CDR3: CSAHQETQYF
DNA: TGCAGTGCTCACCAAGAGACCCAGTACTTC

V: TRBV6-1
D: TRBD2
J: TRBJ2-7
size: once
CDR3: CASSGGTGTSGYEQYF
DNA: TGTGCCAGCAGTGGGGGAACCGGGACTAGCGGTTACGAGCAGTACTTC

V: TRBV6-5
D: TRBD1
J: TRBJ1-3
size: NA
CDR3: CASSRDRQAGNTIYF
DNA: TGTGCCAGCAGTCGGGACAGACAAGCTGGAAACACCATATATTTT

V: TRBV7-6
D: TRBD2
J: TRBJ2-1
size: NA
CDR3: CASSPSGSPYNEQFF
DNA: TGTGCCAGCAGCCCGAGCGGGAGTCCCTACAATGAGCAGTTCTTC

V: TRBV2
D: NA
J: TRBJ1-2
size: NA
CDR3: CASSEVGAANYGYTF
DNA: TGTGCCAGCAGTGAAGTTGGGGCAGCCAACTATGGCTACACCTTC

V: TRBV4-1
D: NA
J: TRBJ2-5
size: NA
CDR3: CASSQDYGREREETQYF
DNA: TGCGCCAGCAGCCAAGATTATGGTCGGGAGAGGGAGGAGACCCAGTACTTC

V: TRBV14
D: NA
J: TRBJ1-1
size: NA
CDR3: CASSKGQGEAFF
DNA: TGTGCCAGCAGCAAAGGGCAGGGTGAAGCTTTCTTT

V: TRBV19
D: NA
J: TRBJ2-7
size: once
CDR3: CASSIFPAYEQYF
DNA: TGTGCCAGTAGTATCTTTCCCGCCTACGAGCAGTACTTC

V: TRBV7-9
D: TRBD2
J: TRBJ2-5
size: NA
CDR3: CASSLVRLAGVQETQYF
DNA: TGTGCCAGCAGCTTAGTTAGGCTAGCGGGAGTTCAAGAGACCCAGTACTTC

V: TRBV6-5
D: NA
J: TRBJ2-2
size: NA
CDR3: CASSYSRGTGELFF
DNA: TGTGCCAGCAGTTACTCGAGAGGGACCGGGGAGCTGTTTTTT

V: TRBV5-6
D: NA
J: TRBJ1-3
size: NA
CDR3: CASSLGSTGFSGNTIYF
DNA: TGTGCCAGCAGCTTGGGGAGTACAGGCTTCTCTGGAAACACCATATATTTT

V: TRBV7-9
D: NA
J: TRBJ2-7
size: NA
CDR3: CASSSFGGTPSYEQYF
DNA: TGTGCCAGCAGCTCGTTCGGGGGCACGCCTTCCTACGAGCAGTACTTC